This T cell receptor beta chain was sequenced in a study of blood T cell repertoires in COVID-19. Across the study: Donors in the United States, Italy and Spain gave samples during acute or convalescent COVID-19.

The protocol was immunoSEQ multiplex PCR, while the TCRdb copy is restricted to in-frame clones and leaves out a portion. The data contain about 170,000 clones, about 88% of them singletons. This clone has just one count. The CDR3 has 14 amino acids. V dropped 2 bases and J dropped 8; count of bases not matched to a gene: 8. Looked up from germline, CDR1 is GTSNPN and CDR2 is SVGIG (reference sequence). The sequenced material came from peripheral blood. The chain recombines TRBV30 with TRBJ1-4, with 7 bases fitting TRBD1. This TCR derives from a woman older than 75 in a cohort sampled during active or convalescent COVID-19. In DNA, the CDR3 is TGTGCCTGGAGTAAGAAGGGGGCGAGGGAAAAACTGTTTTTT. This sequence encodes CAWSKKGAREKLFF.